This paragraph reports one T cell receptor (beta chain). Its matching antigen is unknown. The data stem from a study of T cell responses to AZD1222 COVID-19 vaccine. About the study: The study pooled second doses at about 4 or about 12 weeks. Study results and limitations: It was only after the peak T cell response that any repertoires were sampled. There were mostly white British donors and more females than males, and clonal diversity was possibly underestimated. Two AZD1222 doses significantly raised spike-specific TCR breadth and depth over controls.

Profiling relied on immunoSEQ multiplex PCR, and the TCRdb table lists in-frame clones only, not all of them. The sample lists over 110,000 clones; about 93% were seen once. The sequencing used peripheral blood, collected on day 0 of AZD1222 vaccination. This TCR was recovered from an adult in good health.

CDR3 sequence (DNA): TGTGCCAGCAACAGGGGACAGAACACTGAAGCTTTCTTT. Protein: CASNRGQNTEAFF. The chain has TRBV6-5 and TRBJ1-1; 7 bases fit TRBD1. Germline CDR1 is MNHEY and CDR2 is SVGAGI. The CDR3 has 13 residues. V trimming: 7 bases; J trimming: 1 base; junction bases outside the gene matches: 3.